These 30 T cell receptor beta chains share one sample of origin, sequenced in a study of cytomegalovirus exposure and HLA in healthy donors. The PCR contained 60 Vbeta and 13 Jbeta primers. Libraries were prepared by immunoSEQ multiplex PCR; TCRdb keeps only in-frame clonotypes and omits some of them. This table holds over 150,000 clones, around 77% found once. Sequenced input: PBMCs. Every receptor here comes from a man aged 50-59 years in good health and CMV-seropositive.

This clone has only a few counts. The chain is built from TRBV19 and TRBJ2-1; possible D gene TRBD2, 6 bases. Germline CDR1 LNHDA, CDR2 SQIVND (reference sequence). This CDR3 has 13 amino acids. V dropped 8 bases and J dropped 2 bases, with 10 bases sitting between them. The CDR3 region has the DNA TGTGCCAGTGGGGGGATACCCTACAATGAGCAGTTCTTC. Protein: CASGGIPYNEQFF.

CDR3: CSVVAETRNTIYF. CDR3 nucleotide sequence: TGCAGCGTTGTGGCAGAAACGAGAAACACCATATATTTT. V gene TRBV29-1 combines with J gene TRBJ1-3, with D unclear. Trimming pared 4 bases from V and 5 bases from J, leaving 12 bases between. The CDR3 totals 13 residues. The germline V gene has CDR1 SQVTM and CDR2 ANQGSEA.

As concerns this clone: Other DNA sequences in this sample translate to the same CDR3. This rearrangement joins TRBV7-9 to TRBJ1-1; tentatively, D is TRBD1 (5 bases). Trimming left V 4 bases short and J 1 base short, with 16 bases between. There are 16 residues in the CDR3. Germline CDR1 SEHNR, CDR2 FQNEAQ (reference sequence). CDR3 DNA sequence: TGTGCCAGCAGCTCCCCTGTTGGGGCACGGAACACTGAAGCTTTCTTT. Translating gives CASSSPVGARNTEAFF.

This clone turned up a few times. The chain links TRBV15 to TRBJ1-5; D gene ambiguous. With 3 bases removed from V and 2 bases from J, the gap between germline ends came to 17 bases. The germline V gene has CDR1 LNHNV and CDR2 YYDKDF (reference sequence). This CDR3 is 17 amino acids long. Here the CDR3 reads CATSRSNGRIGNQPQHF. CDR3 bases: TGTGCCACCAGCAGGTCAAATGGCAGGATAGGCAATCAGCCCCAGCATTTT.

CDR3 amino acids: CASSVLVNQPQHF. The CDR3 region has the DNA TGTGCCAGCAGCGTACTTGTAAATCAGCCCCAGCATTTT. The J gene is TRBJ1-5, the V gene TRBV5-5; D is ambiguous. The CDR3 has 13 amino acids. Trimming took 4 bases from V and 4 from J, leaving 9 bases between them. CDR1 SGHKS and CDR2 YYEKEE come from the germline V gene (reference sequence).

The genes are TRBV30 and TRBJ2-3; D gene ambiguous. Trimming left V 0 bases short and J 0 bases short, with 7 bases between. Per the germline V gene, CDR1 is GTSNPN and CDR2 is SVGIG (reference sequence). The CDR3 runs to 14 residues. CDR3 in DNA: TGTGCCTGGAGTGTCCGGGTTAGCACAGATACGCAGTATTTT. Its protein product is CAWSVRVSTDTQYF. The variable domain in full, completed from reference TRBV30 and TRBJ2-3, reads SQTIHQWPATLVQPVGSPLSLECTVEGTSNPNLYWYRQAAGRGLQLLFYSVGIGQISSEVPQNLSASRPQDRQFILSSKKLLLSDSGFYLCAWSVRVSTDTQYFGPGTRLTVL.

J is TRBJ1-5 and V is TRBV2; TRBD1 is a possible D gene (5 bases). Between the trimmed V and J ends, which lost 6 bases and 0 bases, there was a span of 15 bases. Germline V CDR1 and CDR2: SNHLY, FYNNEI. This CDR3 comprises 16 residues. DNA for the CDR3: TGTGCCAGCAGCGCTCCGGGACTAACTAGCAATCAGCCCCAGCATTTT. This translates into CASSAPGLTSNQPQHF.

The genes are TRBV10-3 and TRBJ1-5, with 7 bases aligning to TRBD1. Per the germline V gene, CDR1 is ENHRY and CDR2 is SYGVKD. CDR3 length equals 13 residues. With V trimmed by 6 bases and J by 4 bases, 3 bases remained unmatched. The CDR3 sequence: CAIRQGSNQPQHF. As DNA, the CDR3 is TGTGCCATCAGACAGGGGTCTAATCAGCCCCAGCATTTT.

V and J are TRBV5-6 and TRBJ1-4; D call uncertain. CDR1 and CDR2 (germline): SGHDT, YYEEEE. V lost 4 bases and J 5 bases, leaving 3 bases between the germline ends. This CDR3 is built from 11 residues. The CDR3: CASSANEKLFF. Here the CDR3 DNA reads TGTGCCAGCAGCGCGAATGAAAAACTGTTTTTT.

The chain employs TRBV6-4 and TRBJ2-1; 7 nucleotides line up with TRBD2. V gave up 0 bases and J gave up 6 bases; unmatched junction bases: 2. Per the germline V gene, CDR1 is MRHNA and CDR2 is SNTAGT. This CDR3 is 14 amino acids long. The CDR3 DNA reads TGTGCCAGCAGTGACTCGGGGGGGACCAATGAGCAGTTCTTC. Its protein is CASSDSGGTNEQFF.

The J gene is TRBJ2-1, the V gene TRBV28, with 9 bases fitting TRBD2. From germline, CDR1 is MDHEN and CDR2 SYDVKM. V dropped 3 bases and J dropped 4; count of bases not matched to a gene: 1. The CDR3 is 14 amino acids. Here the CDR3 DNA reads TGTGCCAGCAGTTTTAGCGGGGGTTACAATGAGCAGTTCTTC. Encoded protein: CASSFSGGYNEQFF.

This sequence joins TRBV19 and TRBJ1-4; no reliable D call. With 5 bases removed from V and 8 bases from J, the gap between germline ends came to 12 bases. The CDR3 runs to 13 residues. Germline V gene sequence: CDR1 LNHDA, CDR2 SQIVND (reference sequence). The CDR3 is CASSLNGGEKLFF. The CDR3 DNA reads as TGTGCCAGTAGTTTGAACGGCGGGGAAAAACTGTTTTTT.

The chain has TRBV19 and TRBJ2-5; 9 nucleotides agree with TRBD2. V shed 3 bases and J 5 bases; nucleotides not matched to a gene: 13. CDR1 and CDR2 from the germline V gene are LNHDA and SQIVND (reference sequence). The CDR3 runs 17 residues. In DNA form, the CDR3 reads TGTGCCAGTAGTATGGGGTTCGAGCGGGGGGCCAGGGAGACCCAGTACTTC. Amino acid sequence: CASSMGFERGARETQYF.

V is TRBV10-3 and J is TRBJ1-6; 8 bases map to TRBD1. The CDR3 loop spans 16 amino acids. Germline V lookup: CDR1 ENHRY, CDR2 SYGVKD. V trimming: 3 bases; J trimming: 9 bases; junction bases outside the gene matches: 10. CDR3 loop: CAISEFTGGDSSPLHF. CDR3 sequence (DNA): TGTGCCATCAGTGAATTTACAGGGGGGGATAGTTCACCCCTCCACTTT.

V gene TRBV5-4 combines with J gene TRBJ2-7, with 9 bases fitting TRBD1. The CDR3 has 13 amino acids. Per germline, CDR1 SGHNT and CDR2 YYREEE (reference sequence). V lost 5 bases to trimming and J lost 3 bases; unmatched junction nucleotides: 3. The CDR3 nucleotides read TGTGCCAGCAGTTCGGGACAGGGCTACGAGCAGTACTTC. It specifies CASSSGQGYEQYF.

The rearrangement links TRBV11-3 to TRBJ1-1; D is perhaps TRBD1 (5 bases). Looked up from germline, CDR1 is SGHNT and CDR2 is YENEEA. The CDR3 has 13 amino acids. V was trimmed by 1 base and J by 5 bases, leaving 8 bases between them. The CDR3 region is CASSLAGGTEAFF. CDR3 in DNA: TGTGCCAGCAGCTTAGCCGGGGGGACTGAAGCTTTCTTT.

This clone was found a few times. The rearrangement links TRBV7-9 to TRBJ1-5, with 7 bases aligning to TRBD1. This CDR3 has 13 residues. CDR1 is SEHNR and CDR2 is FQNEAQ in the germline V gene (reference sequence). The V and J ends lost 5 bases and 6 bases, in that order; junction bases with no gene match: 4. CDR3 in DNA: TGTGCCAGCAGCGCCGACAGGGTTCAGCCCCAGCATTTT. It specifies CASSADRVQPQHF.

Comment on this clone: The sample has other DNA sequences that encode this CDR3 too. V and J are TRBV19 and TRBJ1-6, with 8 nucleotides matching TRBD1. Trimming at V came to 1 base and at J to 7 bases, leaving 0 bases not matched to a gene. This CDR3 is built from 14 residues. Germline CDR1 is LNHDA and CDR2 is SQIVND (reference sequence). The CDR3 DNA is TGTGCCAGTAGTATAGGGACAGGGAATTCACCCCTCCACTTT. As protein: CASSIGTGNSPLHF.

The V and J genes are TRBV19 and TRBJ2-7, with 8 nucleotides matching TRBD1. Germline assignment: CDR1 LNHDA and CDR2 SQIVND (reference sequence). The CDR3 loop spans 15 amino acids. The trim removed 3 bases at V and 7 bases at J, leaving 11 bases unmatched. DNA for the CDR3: TGTGCCAGTAGTATTTCCGACAGGGGAATGAGGGAGCAGTACTTC. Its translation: CASSISDRGMREQYF.

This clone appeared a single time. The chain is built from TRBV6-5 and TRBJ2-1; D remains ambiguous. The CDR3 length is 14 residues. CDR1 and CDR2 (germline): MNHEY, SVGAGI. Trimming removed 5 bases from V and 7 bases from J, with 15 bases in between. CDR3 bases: TGTGCCAGCAGTGAAGTAAACTTGGTTAATGAGCAGTTCTTC. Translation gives CASSEVNLVNEQFF.

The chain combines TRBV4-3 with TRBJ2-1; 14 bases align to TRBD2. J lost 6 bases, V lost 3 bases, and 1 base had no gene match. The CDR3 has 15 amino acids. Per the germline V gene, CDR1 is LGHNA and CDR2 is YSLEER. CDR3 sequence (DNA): TGCGCCAGCAGCCACGGACTAGCGGGGGGCAATGAGCAGTTCTTC. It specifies CASSHGLAGGNEQFF.

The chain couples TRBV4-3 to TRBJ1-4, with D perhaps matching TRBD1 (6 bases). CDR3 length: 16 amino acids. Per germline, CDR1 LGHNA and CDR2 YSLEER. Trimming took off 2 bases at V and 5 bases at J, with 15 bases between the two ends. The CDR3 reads CASSQPVGQGNEKLFF. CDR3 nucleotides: TGCGCCAGCAGCCAACCTGTAGGGCAGGGGAATGAAAAACTGTTTTTT.

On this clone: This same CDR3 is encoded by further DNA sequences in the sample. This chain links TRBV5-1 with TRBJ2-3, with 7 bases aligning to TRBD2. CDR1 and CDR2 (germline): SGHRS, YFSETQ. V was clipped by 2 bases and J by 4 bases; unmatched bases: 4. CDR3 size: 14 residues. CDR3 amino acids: CASSLAGSSDTQYF. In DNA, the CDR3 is TGCGCCAGCAGCTTAGCGGGGTCGTCAGATACGCAGTATTTT. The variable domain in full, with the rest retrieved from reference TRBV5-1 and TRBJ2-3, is KAGVTQTPRYLIKTRGQQVTLSCSPISGHRSVSWYQQTPGQGLQFLFEYFSETQRNKGNFPGRFSGRQFSNSRSEMNVSTLELGDSALYLCASSLAGSSDTQYFGPGTRLTVL.

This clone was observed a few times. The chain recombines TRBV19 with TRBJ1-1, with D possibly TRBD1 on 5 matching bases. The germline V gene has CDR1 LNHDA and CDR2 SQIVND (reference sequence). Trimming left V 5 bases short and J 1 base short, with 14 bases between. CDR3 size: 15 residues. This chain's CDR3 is CASSGPQGGNTEAFF. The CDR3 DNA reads TGTGCCAGTAGTGGCCCCCAGGGCGGGAACACTGAAGCTTTCTTT.

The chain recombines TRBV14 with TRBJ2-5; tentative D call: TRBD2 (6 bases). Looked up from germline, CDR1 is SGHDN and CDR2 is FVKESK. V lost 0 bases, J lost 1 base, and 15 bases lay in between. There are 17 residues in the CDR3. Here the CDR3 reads CASSQDFDSGTQETQYF. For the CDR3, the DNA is TGTGCCAGCAGCCAAGATTTTGATAGCGGTACCCAAGAGACCCAGTACTTC.

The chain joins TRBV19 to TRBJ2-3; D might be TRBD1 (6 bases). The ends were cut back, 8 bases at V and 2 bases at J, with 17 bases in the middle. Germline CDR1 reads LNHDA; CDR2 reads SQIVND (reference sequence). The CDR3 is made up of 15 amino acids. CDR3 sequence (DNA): TGTGCCAGTCTAAAGGACAGCCAGACCACAGATACGCAGTATTTT. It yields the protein CASLKDSQTTDTQYF.

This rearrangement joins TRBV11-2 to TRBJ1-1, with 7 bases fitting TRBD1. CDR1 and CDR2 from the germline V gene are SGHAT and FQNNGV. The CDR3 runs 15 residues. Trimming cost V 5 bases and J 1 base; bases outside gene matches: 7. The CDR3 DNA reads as TGTGCCAGCAGCAAAGACAGGGTGGCGAACACTGAAGCTTTCTTT. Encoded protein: CASSKDRVANTEAFF.

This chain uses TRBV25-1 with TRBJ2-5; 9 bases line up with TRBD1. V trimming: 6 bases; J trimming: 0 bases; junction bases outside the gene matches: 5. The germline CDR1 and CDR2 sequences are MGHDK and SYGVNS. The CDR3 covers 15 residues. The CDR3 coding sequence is TGTGCCAGCAGGTCCGGGACAGGGAACCAAGAGACCCAGTACTTC. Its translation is CASRSGTGNQETQYF.

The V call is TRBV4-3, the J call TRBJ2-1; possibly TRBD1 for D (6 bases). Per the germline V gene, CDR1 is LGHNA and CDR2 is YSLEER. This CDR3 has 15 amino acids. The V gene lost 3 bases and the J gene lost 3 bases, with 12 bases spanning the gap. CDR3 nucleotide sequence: TGCGCCAGCAGCCAGCAAGACAGGCTCTACAATGAGCAGTTCTTC. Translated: CASSQQDRLYNEQFF.

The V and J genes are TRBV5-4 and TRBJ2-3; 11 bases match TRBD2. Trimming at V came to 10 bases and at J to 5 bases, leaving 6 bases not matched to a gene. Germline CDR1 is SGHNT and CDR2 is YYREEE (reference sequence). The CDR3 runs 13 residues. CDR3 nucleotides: TGTGCCGAAATGCTAGCGGGGGGAGATACGCAGTATTTT. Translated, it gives CAEMLAGGDTQYF.